Listed below are T cell receptor beta chains from one sample, sequenced in a study of hypomethylating agent response in myelodysplastic syndrome. The assay was immunoSEQ multiplex PCR, and TCRdb's table has in-frame clones only and misses some. The repertoire has about 6,300 clones, roughly 80% of them found once; the top ten carry 26%. This sample comprised bone marrow, obtained before or after starting hypomethylating agent treatment for myelodysplastic syndrome (not recorded which). These receptors all come from a human donor with myelodysplastic syndrome. CDR3s include the opening cysteine and the closing phenylalanine or tryptophan. Each record gives: J gene, D gene, V gene, clone size, CDR3 DNA, CDR3 protein. The D gene is left open where the match is weak. Rows give clone size only sometimes, using once, few, many, or a class for an expanded clone.

j_call: TRBJ2-7
d_call: .
v_call: TRBV5-1
clone_size: once
cdr3_nt: TGCGCCAGCAGTCTAGACAGGACAACCTACGAGCAGTACTTC
cdr3_aa: CASSLDRTTYEQYF

j_call: TRBJ2-1
d_call: .
v_call: TRBV4-3
clone_size: .
cdr3_nt: TGCGCCAGCAGCCAAACGAGGGAAGGGTACAATGAGCAGTTCTTC
cdr3_aa: CASSQTREGYNEQFF

j_call: TRBJ1-2
d_call: .
v_call: TRBV5-6
clone_size: .
cdr3_nt: TGTGCCAGCAGGGTCCAGGGCGTCTATGGCTACACCTTC
cdr3_aa: CASRVQGVYGYTF

j_call: TRBJ2-7
d_call: .
v_call: TRBV21-1
clone_size: .
cdr3_nt: TGTGCCAGCAGCGGTAGCTCCTACGAGCAGTACTTC
cdr3_aa: CASSGSSYEQYF

j_call: TRBJ2-1
d_call: .
v_call: TRBV6-1
clone_size: .
cdr3_nt: TGTGCCAGCAGTGATAGGGAGCTTCCCTACAATGAGCAGTTCTTC
cdr3_aa: CASSDRELPYNEQFF

j_call: TRBJ2-1
d_call: .
v_call: TRBV6-6
clone_size: .
cdr3_nt: TGTGCCAGCAGTTACCTGGGTAGTGAGCAGTTCTTC
cdr3_aa: CASSYLGSEQFF

j_call: TRBJ1-6
d_call: TRBD1
v_call: TRBV11-3
clone_size: .
cdr3_nt: TGTGCCACCACGAGCGGGACAGTTAATTCACCCCTCCACTTT
cdr3_aa: CATTSGTVNSPLHF

j_call: TRBJ2-3
d_call: .
v_call: TRBV10-3
clone_size: .
cdr3_nt: TGTGCCATCAGTGAGTCTTTAAAGCTACGTGGCACAGATACGCAGTATTTT
cdr3_aa: CAISESLKLRGTDTQYF

j_call: TRBJ1-2
d_call: .
v_call: TRBV13
clone_size: .
cdr3_nt: TGTGCCAGCAGCTTAGGCCCGACAGTTAACTATGGCTACACCTTC
cdr3_aa: CASSLGPTVNYGYTF

j_call: TRBJ2-3
d_call: .
v_call: TRBV4-1
clone_size: .
cdr3_nt: TGCGCCAGCAGCCAAGATCCCGGGACCCCCAGCACAGATACGCAGTATTTT
cdr3_aa: CASSQDPGTPSTDTQYF

j_call: TRBJ1-5
d_call: .
v_call: TRBV28
clone_size: .
cdr3_nt: TGTGCCAGCAGTTTATTTCTCGGGCCTACTCCATCATACAATCAGCCCCAGCATTTT
cdr3_aa: CASSLFLGPTPSYNQPQHF

j_call: TRBJ1-2
d_call: .
v_call: TRBV5-1
clone_size: .
cdr3_nt: TGCGCCAGCAGCCTCCTGGGGGGGGACTATGGCTACACCTTC
cdr3_aa: CASSLLGGDYGYTF

j_call: TRBJ1-2
d_call: .
v_call: TRBV6-6
clone_size: .
cdr3_nt: TGTGCCAGCAGACAAACACAGGGTTCTAACTATGGCTACACCTTC
cdr3_aa: CASRQTQGSNYGYTF

j_call: TRBJ1-1
d_call: .
v_call: TRBV5-8
clone_size: .
cdr3_nt: TGTGCCAGCAGTCCGTCCCCAGAAGAAGCTTTCTTT
cdr3_aa: CASSPSPEEAFF

j_call: TRBJ1-3
d_call: .
v_call: TRBV2
clone_size: large
cdr3_nt: TGTGCCAGCAGTGTGGAGGGATACTCTGGAAACACCATATATTTT
cdr3_aa: CASSVEGYSGNTIYF

j_call: TRBJ1-5
d_call: .
v_call: TRBV5-1
clone_size: .
cdr3_nt: TGCGCCAGCTCCCCGGGGGCGGGTAGCGATCAGCCCCAGCATTTT
cdr3_aa: CASSPGAGSDQPQHF

j_call: TRBJ1-2
d_call: .
v_call: TRBV6-5
clone_size: .
cdr3_nt: TGTGCCAGCAGTTACGGGGGCGGGGATGGCTACACCTTC
cdr3_aa: CASSYGGGDGYTF

j_call: TRBJ1-6
d_call: .
v_call: TRBV19
clone_size: .
cdr3_nt: TGTGCCAGTAGTATCCACGGGGAGTCCTATAATTCACCCCTCCACTTT
cdr3_aa: CASSIHGESYNSPLHF

j_call: TRBJ2-1
d_call: TRBD1
v_call: TRBV5-1
clone_size: .
cdr3_nt: TGCGCCAGCAGCTTGGAGGGACAGCCTTACAATGAGCAGTTCTTC
cdr3_aa: CASSLEGQPYNEQFF

j_call: TRBJ2-1
d_call: .
v_call: TRBV2
clone_size: .
cdr3_nt: TGTGCCAGCAGTGATCCGACTAGGAATGAGCAGTTCTTC
cdr3_aa: CASSDPTRNEQFF

j_call: TRBJ2-7
d_call: .
v_call: TRBV7-8
clone_size: .
cdr3_nt: TGTGCCAGCAGCTTACGTGGCTTGGGATACGAGCAGTACTTC
cdr3_aa: CASSLRGLGYEQYF

j_call: TRBJ2-6
d_call: .
v_call: TRBV19
clone_size: .
cdr3_nt: TGTGCCAGTACTCTGGGGGGCTCTGGGGCCAACGTCCTGACTTTC
cdr3_aa: CASTLGGSGANVLTF

j_call: TRBJ2-7
d_call: .
v_call: TRBV9
clone_size: .
cdr3_nt: TGTGCCAGCAGCCCCACCACAGGCGGCGAGCAGTACTTC
cdr3_aa: CASSPTTGGEQYF

j_call: TRBJ1-2
d_call: .
v_call: TRBV6-5
clone_size: .
cdr3_nt: TGTGCCAGCTATCGGGGAGGGCATGGCTACACCTTC
cdr3_aa: CASYRGGHGYTF

j_call: TRBJ2-7
d_call: .
v_call: TRBV9
clone_size: .
cdr3_nt: TGTGCCAGCAGCGTAGAGGGGGGACCCTCTCACGAGCAGTACTTC
cdr3_aa: CASSVEGGPSHEQYF

j_call: TRBJ2-5
d_call: .
v_call: TRBV4-1
clone_size: .
cdr3_nt: TGCGCCAGCAGCCCCAATCTCCTCTGGGAGACCCAGTACTTC
cdr3_aa: CASSPNLLWETQYF

j_call: TRBJ2-3
d_call: .
v_call: TRBV6-1
clone_size: .
cdr3_nt: TGTGCCAGCAGTAGGACAGTTCTCACAGATACGCAGTATTTT
cdr3_aa: CASSRTVLTDTQYF

j_call: TRBJ2-1
d_call: .
v_call: TRBV9
clone_size: .
cdr3_nt: TGTGCCAGCAGCGTAGGTGGGGGACGTACTGAGCAGTTCTTC
cdr3_aa: CASSVGGGRTEQFF

j_call: TRBJ1-1
d_call: TRBD1
v_call: TRBV11-3
clone_size: .
cdr3_nt: TGTGCCAGCAGACTTCGGACAGGGGGCGAGGTATTTGAAGCTTTCTTT
cdr3_aa: CASRLRTGGEVFEAFF

j_call: TRBJ1-4
d_call: .
v_call: TRBV7-2
clone_size: once
cdr3_nt: TGTGCCAGCAGCTTAGGGGGGACCTCGTTGTCAACTAATGAAAAACTGTTTTTT
cdr3_aa: CASSLGGTSLSTNEKLFF

j_call: TRBJ2-5
d_call: TRBD1
v_call: TRBV7-6
clone_size: .
cdr3_nt: TGTGCCAGCAGCTTAGACGGACAGGGAGGCGTTGGGACCCAGTACTTC
cdr3_aa: CASSLDGQGGVGTQYF

j_call: TRBJ2-7
d_call: TRBD2
v_call: TRBV18
clone_size: .
cdr3_nt: TGTGCCAGCTCACCTGGCGCTTCTAGCGGAGATTACGAGCAGTACTTC
cdr3_aa: CASSPGASSGDYEQYF

j_call: TRBJ2-5
d_call: .
v_call: TRBV7-9
clone_size: .
cdr3_nt: TGTGCCAGCAGCTTAGTCGATGTAGAGACCCAGTACTTC
cdr3_aa: CASSLVDVETQYF

j_call: TRBJ2-7
d_call: .
v_call: TRBV5-1
clone_size: .
cdr3_nt: TGCGCCAGCAGCTTGGGATCCGGGTTGGGGGAGCAGTACTTC
cdr3_aa: CASSLGSGLGEQYF

j_call: TRBJ1-3
d_call: TRBD1
v_call: TRBV5-1
clone_size: .
cdr3_nt: TGCGCCAGCAGCCCACGGACAGGAGACGGAAACACCATATATTTT
cdr3_aa: CASSPRTGDGNTIYF

j_call: TRBJ1-5
d_call: .
v_call: TRBV5-5
clone_size: .
cdr3_nt: TGTGCCAGCAGCCAATTGGGGGATCGCAATCAGCCCCAGCATTTT
cdr3_aa: CASSQLGDRNQPQHF

j_call: TRBJ2-5
d_call: TRBD1
v_call: TRBV4-2
clone_size: .
cdr3_nt: TGTGCCAGCAGCGATAGTAGGACAGGGGAAGAGACCCAGTACTTC
cdr3_aa: CASSDSRTGEETQYF

j_call: TRBJ2-7
d_call: .
v_call: TRBV4-1
clone_size: .
cdr3_nt: TGCGCCAGCAGCCAAGCTCGGGGGGCGGCTTACGAGCAGTACTTC
cdr3_aa: CASSQARGAAYEQYF

j_call: TRBJ1-5
d_call: .
v_call: TRBV7-8
clone_size: .
cdr3_nt: TGTGCCAGCAGACTTGGGACGGACAATCAGCCCCAGCATTTT
cdr3_aa: CASRLGTDNQPQHF

j_call: TRBJ1-1
d_call: .
v_call: TRBV25-1
clone_size: few
cdr3_nt: TGTGCCAGCAGTGTCAAGGGGAACACTGAAGCTTTCTTT
cdr3_aa: CASSVKGNTEAFF

j_call: TRBJ2-2
d_call: .
v_call: TRBV10-3
clone_size: few
cdr3_nt: TGTGCGGGCGGGCAGAACACCGGGGAGCTGTTTTTT
cdr3_aa: CAGGQNTGELFF

j_call: TRBJ1-2
d_call: TRBD1
v_call: TRBV4-2
clone_size: few
cdr3_nt: TGTGCCAGCAGCTCCTCCGGGACAGGGGAAGGCTACACCTTC
cdr3_aa: CASSSSGTGEGYTF

j_call: TRBJ1-1
d_call: TRBD1
v_call: TRBV7-2
clone_size: .
cdr3_nt: TGTGCCAGCAGCTTAGCGAAGGGGGCGCCAACTGAAGCTTTCTTT
cdr3_aa: CASSLAKGAPTEAFF

j_call: TRBJ2-5
d_call: TRBD1
v_call: TRBV5-1
clone_size: .
cdr3_nt: TGCGCCAGCCAGGGCGGGACAGGGGCGGGAGAGACCCAGTACTTC
cdr3_aa: CASQGGTGAGETQYF

j_call: TRBJ1-1
d_call: TRBD1
v_call: TRBV19
clone_size: .
cdr3_nt: TGTGCCACTACGGACAGGGTCACTGAAGCTTTCTTT
cdr3_aa: CATTDRVTEAFF

j_call: TRBJ1-6
d_call: .
v_call: TRBV5-1
clone_size: .
cdr3_nt: TGCGCCAGCAGCTTGGACGGCAGGGAGCAATCACCCCTCCACTTT
cdr3_aa: CASSLDGREQSPLHF

j_call: TRBJ1-4
d_call: .
v_call: TRBV19
clone_size: once
cdr3_nt: TGTGCCAGTAGAGGAGTAGAAAAACTGTTTTTT
cdr3_aa: CASRGVEKLFF

j_call: TRBJ2-7
d_call: .
v_call: TRBV6-1
clone_size: .
cdr3_nt: TGTGCCAGCAGTTCGACCTGGGAGCAGTACTTC
cdr3_aa: CASSSTWEQYF

j_call: TRBJ2-6
d_call: TRBD2
v_call: TRBV28
clone_size: .
cdr3_nt: TGTGCCAGCAGCCTAGGGCAGGGAGGGGCTCCTGGGGCCAACGTCCTGACTTTC
cdr3_aa: CASSLGQGGAPGANVLTF

j_call: TRBJ1-6
d_call: .
v_call: TRBV5-5
clone_size: few
cdr3_nt: TGTGCCAGCAGCCAAGCTCCGGGGACGTATAATTCACCCCTCCACTTT
cdr3_aa: CASSQAPGTYNSPLHF

j_call: TRBJ2-7
d_call: .
v_call: TRBV19
clone_size: .
cdr3_nt: TGTGCCAGTAGTACCCAACAGGGTGGCGGGTACGAGCAGTACTTC
cdr3_aa: CASSTQQGGGYEQYF